The 6 T cell receptor beta chains below all came from one sample that was sequenced in a study of OX40 agonist ivuxolimab in advanced cancers. Libraries were prepared by immunoSEQ multiplex PCR; TCRdb keeps only in-frame clonotypes and omits some of them. The data show about 96,000 clones, roughly 88% seen once. The sequencing used CD4+ or CD8+ T cells sorted from blood, collected in a trial of the OX40 agonist ivuxolimab. These receptor sequences come from an adult with an advanced solid tumor such as melanoma, head and neck, liver or kidney cancer.

The rearrangement joins TRBV4-3 to TRBJ1-3; D is undetermined. CDR1 and CDR2 from the germline V gene are LGHNA and YSLEER. The V end lost 0 bases, the J end lost 2 bases, and 5 bases lay between the germline ends. This CDR3 spans 14 amino acids. The CDR3, as DNA: TGCGCCAGCAGCCAAGATCTGACTGGAAACACCATATATTTT. It yields the protein CASSQDLTGNTIYF.

The V call is TRBV19, the J call TRBJ1-4, with TRBD1 matching over 9 bases. Per germline, CDR1 LNHDA and CDR2 SQIVND (reference sequence). The V gene end was trimmed by 3 bases and the J gene end by 5 bases; junction bases not matched to a gene: 4. CDR3 size: 15 residues. The CDR3 loop reads CASSIPGTGNEKLFF. For the CDR3, the DNA is TGTGCCAGTAGTATCCCCGGGACAGGGAATGAAAAACTGTTTTTT.

This clone came up a few times. The chain links TRBV28 to TRBJ1-5, with D unclear. CDR1 is MDHEN, CDR2 SYDVKM, per germline. V lost 7 bases to trimming and J lost 0 bases, with 10 bases between them. This CDR3 contains 14 residues. Here the CDR3 reads CASILRVSNQPQHF. As DNA, the CDR3 is TGTGCCAGCATCTTAAGGGTTAGCAATCAGCCCCAGCATTTT.

The DNA of the CDR3 is TGCGCCAGCAGCCGAGACAGGGGGCGTTTTCTCCGGAGGACTGAAGCTTTCTTT. Amino acid sequence: CASSRDRGRFLRRTEAFF. This chain joins TRBV5-1 and TRBJ1-1; the match to TRBD1 covers 10 bases. Germline CDR1 SGHRS, CDR2 YFSETQ. The CDR3 has 18 residues. The ends lost 4 bases at V and 5 bases at J; junction bases unmatched: 17.

V is TRBV7-6 and J is TRBJ2-2; no firm D call. Trimming took off 1 base at V and 1 base at J, with 16 bases between the two ends. The CDR3 has 18 amino acids. Germline-derived CDR1 and CDR2 are SGHVS and FNYEAQ. The CDR3 is CASSLVLGWSKNTGELFF. The DNA of the CDR3 is TGTGCCAGCAGCTTAGTGCTAGGGTGGAGTAAGAACACCGGGGAGCTGTTTTTT.

This chain uses TRBV7-2 with TRBJ2-5; D not certain. Germline V gene data show CDR1 as SGHTA and CDR2 as FQGNSA. V was shortened by 4 bases and J by 6 bases, with 18 bases between the two germline ends. The CDR3 runs to 15 residues. The CDR3 reads CASSSNGPGPQTQYF. CDR3 sequence (DNA): TGTGCCAGCAGCTCCAACGGGCCGGGCCCACAGACCCAGTACTTC.